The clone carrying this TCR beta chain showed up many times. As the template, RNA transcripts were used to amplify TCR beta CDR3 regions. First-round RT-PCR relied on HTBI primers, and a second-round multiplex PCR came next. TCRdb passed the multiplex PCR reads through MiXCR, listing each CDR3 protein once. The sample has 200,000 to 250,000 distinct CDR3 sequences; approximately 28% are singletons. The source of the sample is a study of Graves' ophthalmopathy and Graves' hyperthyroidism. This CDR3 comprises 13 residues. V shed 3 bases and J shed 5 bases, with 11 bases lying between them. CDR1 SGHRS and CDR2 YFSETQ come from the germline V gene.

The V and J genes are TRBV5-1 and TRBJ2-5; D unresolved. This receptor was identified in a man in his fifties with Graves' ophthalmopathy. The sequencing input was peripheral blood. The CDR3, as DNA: TGCGCCAGCAGCTCCACAGATTCTGAGACCCAGTACTTC. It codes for CASSSTDSETQYF. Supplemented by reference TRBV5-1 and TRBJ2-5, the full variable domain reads KAGVTQTPRYLIKTRGQQVTLSCSPISGHRSVSWYQQTPGQGLQFLFEYFSETQRNKGNFPGRFSGRQFSNSRSEMNVSTLELGDSALYLCASSSTDSETQYFGPGTRLLVL.